This TCR beta chain was sequenced in a study of glioma-infiltrating T cells after dendritic cell vaccination. Across the whole study: Autologous tumor lysate-pulsed dendritic cell vaccination was given between about 2003 and 2013.

Worth noting for this clone: Its antigen is unknown.

Method: immunoSEQ multiplex PCR; TCRdb's copy keeps in-frame clones and lacks some. The repertoire includes 90,000 to 110,000 clones, nearly 90% of them detected once, and around 2.6% sits in the top ten. The time point was: after dendritic cell vaccination, including at tumor progression/relapse. Study-level findings and limits: No direct clonality-survival link was found; a diverse polyclonal response may matter.

CDR1 LNHDA and CDR2 SQIVND come from the germline V gene (reference sequence). The V end was cut by 6 bases, the J end by 5 bases, with 14 bases between. This CDR3 has 15 residues. The starting material was blood, obtained after dendritic cell vaccination. The genes are TRBV19 and TRBJ2-6; D is possibly TRBD1 (6 bases). This clonotype was sampled from a human donor with glioblastoma. Here the CDR3 reads CASSLGQPRANVLTF. The CDR3 bases are TGTGCCAGTAGCCTCGGACAGCCTCGGGCCAACGTCCTGACTTTC. Full variable domain (rest looked up from reference TRBV19 and TRBJ2-6): DGGITQSPKYLFRKEGQNVTLSCEQNLNHDAMYWYRQDPGQGLRLIYYSQIVNDFQKGDIAEGYSVSREKKESFPLTVTSAQKNPTAFYLCASSLGQPRANVLTFGAGSRLTVL.